Listed here are 23 T cell receptor beta chains from one sample, sequenced in a study of cytomegalovirus exposure and HLA in healthy donors. 13 Jbeta primers and 60 Vbeta primers were used for the PCR. The data were produced by immunoSEQ multiplex PCR, yet TCRdb's version contains in-frame clones alone and is incomplete. The sample lists roughly 220,000 clones, roughly 80% occurring once. Sequenced: PBMCs. The receptors originated from a middle-aged woman in good health and CMV-seronegative.

The CDR3 DNA reads TGTGCCAGCAGATCCGGGACACCGGGCTACACCTTC. Encoded protein: CASRSGTPGYTF. The chain is built from TRBV2 and TRBJ1-2; tentative D call: TRBD1 (6 bases). The CDR3 covers 12 residues. Trimming removed 6 bases from V and 8 bases from J, with 13 bases in between. Germline lookup yields CDR1 SNHLY and CDR2 FYNNEI.

V and J are TRBV7-3 and TRBJ2-2; tentative D call: TRBD2 (5 bases). Germline V gene data show CDR1 as SGHTA and CDR2 as FQGTGA. The V gene lost 4 bases and the J gene lost 1 base, with 7 bases spanning the gap. This CDR3 has 14 residues. CDR3 residues: CASSSDWNTGELFF. CDR3 in DNA: TGTGCCAGCAGCTCGGACTGGAACACCGGGGAGCTGTTTTTT.

The J gene is TRBJ1-2, the V gene TRBV18, with TRBD1 as a possible D gene (5 bases). Germline V lookup: CDR1 KGHSH, CDR2 LQKENI. V dropped 5 bases and J dropped 4 bases, with 14 bases sitting between them. CDR3 length: 14 residues. CDR3 in DNA: TGTGCCAGCTCAGGAGAAAGGGGAAGCTATGGCTACACCTTC. It translates to CASSGERGSYGYTF. The complete variable domain, with remaining parts taken from reference TRBV18 and TRBJ1-2, reads NAGVMQNPRHLVRRRGQEARLRCSPMKGHSHVYWYRQLPEEGLKFMVYLQKENIIDESGMPKERFSAEFPKEGPSILRIQQVVRGDSAAYFCASSGERGSYGYTFGSGTRLTVV.

This clone has only one observation. The chain carries TRBV5-4 and TRBJ1-2, with D maybe TRBD1 (5 bases). The CDR3 has 15 residues. The germline gives CDR1 SGHNT, CDR2 YYREEE (reference sequence). The ends were cut back, 1 base at V and 2 bases at J, with 12 bases in the middle. The CDR3 protein is CASSLLQGINYGYTF. CDR3 coding DNA: TGTGCCAGCAGCTTGCTCCAGGGAATAAACTATGGCTACACCTTC.

With regard to this clone: Within the sample, other DNA sequences also encode this same CDR3. The CDR3 spells CASSLAAGGSYEQYF. CDR3 DNA sequence: TGTGCCAGCAGTTTGGCGGCAGGGGGATCCTACGAGCAGTACTTC. The chain recombines TRBV28 with TRBJ2-7, with TRBD1 matching over 7 bases. Germline V gene data show CDR1 as MDHEN and CDR2 as SYDVKM. The CDR3 has 15 residues. V trimming: 3 bases; J trimming: 1 base; junction bases outside the gene matches: 6.

This chain links TRBV4-1 with TRBJ2-7, with TRBD1 matching 9 bases. The germline V gene encodes CDR1 MGHRA and CDR2 YSYEKL. The CDR3 runs to 17 residues. Trimming removed 1 base from V and 3 bases from J; junction bases left unmatched: 10. The CDR3 coding sequence is TGCGCCAGCAGCCAAGTAGGTCCCGGACAGGGGAACTACGAGCAGTACTTC. Encoded protein: CASSQVGPGQGNYEQYF.

The chain combines TRBV12-5 with TRBJ1-5, with D possibly matching TRBD1 (5 bases). V was cut by 11 bases and J by 3 bases, with 20 bases left in between. CDR1 and CDR2 (germline): LGHNT, FRNRAP. The CDR3 totals 15 residues. CDR3 residues: CASGVGQAYNQPQHF. CDR3 nucleotides: TGTGCTTCTGGGGTGGGGCAGGCCTACAATCAGCCCCAGCATTTT.

The chain is built from TRBV30 and TRBJ2-7; tentative D call: TRBD1 (5 bases). Germline CDR1 reads GTSNPN; CDR2 reads SVGIG (reference sequence). The CDR3 runs to 13 residues. V was clipped by 2 bases and J by 2 bases, with 10 bases between them. The chain's CDR3 is CAWSSNRPYEQYF. The CDR3 bases are TGTGCCTGGAGTTCGAACAGGCCCTACGAGCAGTACTTC.

The V call is TRBV7-2, the J call TRBJ2-5; 11 bases align to TRBD2. The J call is uncertain, as TRBJ2-7 better fits the DNA end. This CDR3 is built from 18 residues. Looked up from germline, CDR1 is SGHTA and CDR2 is FQGNSA. The CDR3 protein is CASSPYSASGRTRGEQYF. DNA of the CDR3: TGTGCCAGCAGCCCGTACTCTGCTAGCGGGAGGACACGGGGCGAGCAGTACTTC.

The chain links TRBV2 to TRBJ2-2, with TRBD1 as a possible D gene (6 bases). Trimming left V 2 bases short and J 3 bases short, with 10 bases between. This CDR3 contains 15 residues. The germline V gene has CDR1 SNHLY and CDR2 FYNNEI. The CDR3 here is CASSERGSHTGELFF. The CDR3 DNA follows: TGTGCCAGCAGTGAAAGGGGGTCGCACACCGGGGAGCTGTTTTTT.

This clone appeared once. This sequence joins TRBV5-4 and TRBJ2-7; 8 bases align to TRBD2. V was pared by 10 bases and J by 8 bases, with 17 bases of the junction left unmatched. Germline V gives CDR1 SGHNT, CDR2 YYREEE (reference sequence). The CDR3 contains 14 residues. CDR3 nucleotide sequence: TGTGCCGCCAAAGCGGGAGACACCTTTAGCCAGCAGTACTTC. It yields the protein CAAKAGDTFSQQYF.

The chain links TRBV11-2 to TRBJ2-5, with TRBD2 matching 7 bases. Near its end, the DNA agrees better with TRBJ2-7, so the J call may be wrong. The CDR3 length is 16 residues. CDR1 and CDR2 from the germline V gene are SGHAT and FQNNGV. CDR3 in DNA: TGTGCCAGCAGCTTAGATCCAGTAGCGGGCGGGTACGAGCAGTACTTC. Translated: CASSLDPVAGGYEQYF.

The V call is TRBV2, the J call TRBJ2-2; 8 bases are a match to TRBD1. There are 13 residues in the CDR3. The germline gives CDR1 SNHLY, CDR2 FYNNEI. V gave up 5 bases and J gave up 5 bases; unmatched junction bases: 1. Written as DNA, the CDR3 is TGTGCCAGCAGTCGACAGGGGACCGGGGAGCTGTTTTTT. Its protein is CASSRQGTGELFF.

This clone has just one count. The V gene is TRBV6-1, the J gene TRBJ2-7, with TRBD1 matching over 10 bases. Trimming removed 3 bases from V and 3 bases from J; junction bases left unmatched: 2. The CDR3 covers 14 residues. Per germline, CDR1 MNHNS and CDR2 SASEGT. CDR3 bases: TGTGCCAGCAGTGATCGGGACAGGGGCTACGAGCAGTACTTC. This encodes CASSDRDRGYEQYF.

The chain links TRBV12-2 to TRBJ2-7; the table's D call of TRBD2 was not tested on the DNA. TRBV12-2 is a documented pseudogene. This CDR3 contains 12 residues. In nucleotides, the CDR3 is TGTGCAAGTCGCCTCCACTTCTACGAGCAGTACTTC. It specifies CASRLHFYEQYF.

In this sample, this clone turned up a few times. V gene TRBV11-2 combines with J gene TRBJ1-2, with a possible D match to TRBD1 (5 bases). CDR3 length: 15 amino acids. The V gene's germline CDR1 is SGHAT and CDR2 FQNNGV. The V gene lost 1 base and the J gene lost 4 bases, with 13 bases spanning the gap. The CDR3: CASSLVQVTSYGYTF. The CDR3 DNA sequence: TGTGCCAGCAGCTTAGTACAGGTGACCTCCTATGGCTACACCTTC.

The chain carries TRBV5-6 and TRBJ2-3; a possible D gene is TRBD2 (6 bases). Trimming took off 10 bases at V and 7 bases at J, with 10 bases between the two ends. Germline lookup yields CDR1 SGHDT and CDR2 YYEEEE. The CDR3 has 10 residues. For the CDR3, the DNA is TGTGCCCTCGGGGGTTATACGCAGTATTTT. It specifies CALGGYTQYF.

The rearrangement links TRBV10-3 to TRBJ1-4; 7 bases are shared with TRBD1. CDR1 is ENHRY and CDR2 is SYGVKD in the germline V gene. With V trimmed by 6 bases and J by 7 bases, 5 bases remained unmatched. This CDR3 contains 13 residues. This chain's CDR3 is CAIRETGIEKLFF. The DNA for the CDR3 is TGTGCCATCAGAGAGACAGGGATTGAAAAACTGTTTTTT.

This clone was recorded only once. V and J are TRBV30 and TRBJ2-7; D gene uncertain. The ends were cut back, 2 bases at V and 6 bases at J, with 11 bases in the middle. The CDR3 contains 12 residues. CDR1 and CDR2 from the germline V gene are GTSNPN and SVGIG (reference sequence). In DNA form, the CDR3 reads TGTGCCTGGAGTCCCCCGTCAGTCGAGCAGTACTTC. Translated: CAWSPPSVEQYF.

This rearrangement joins TRBV18 to TRBJ1-2, with D unclear. The V end lost 2 bases, the J end lost 8 bases, and 9 bases lay between the germline ends. Germline assignment: CDR1 KGHSH and CDR2 LQKENI. The CDR3 totals 12 residues. In nucleotides, the CDR3 is TGTGCCAGCTCACCAGAGACAAGGGGCTACACCTTC. This sequence encodes CASSPETRGYTF.

The chain couples TRBV4-1 to TRBJ1-2, with 7 bases lining up with TRBD1. Unmatched junction bases numbered 14, after V lost 6 bases and J lost 4 bases. The length of the CDR3 is 16 residues. Looked up from germline, CDR1 is MGHRA and CDR2 is YSYEKL. CDR3 residues: CASRSIRDSSPYGYTF. CDR3 nucleotide sequence: TGCGCCAGCAGATCCATCCGGGACAGTTCCCCCTATGGCTACACCTTC.

As DNA, the CDR3 is TGTGCCAGCAGTGGAGCGGGCCATGAGCAGTTCTTC. Its protein product is CASSGAGHEQFF. J is TRBJ2-1 and V is TRBV6-4; D might be TRBD2 (6 bases). The CDR3 is 12 amino acids. V lost 4 bases to trimming and J lost 8 bases, with 9 bases between them. Germline CDR1 MRHNA, CDR2 SNTAGT.

The rearrangement joins TRBV6-1 to TRBJ2-2, with 7 bases identical to TRBD1. V was clipped by 2 bases and J by 4 bases; unmatched bases: 7. Germline V gene data show CDR1 as MNHNS and CDR2 as SASEGT. The CDR3 is 16 residues long. CDR3 residues: CASSERRQGGTGELFF. The CDR3 DNA reads as TGTGCCAGCAGTGAAAGGAGACAGGGTGGCACCGGGGAGCTGTTTTTT.